The 4 T cell receptor beta chains reported below all come from one sample, sequenced in a study of cytomegalovirus exposure and HLA in healthy donors. The study ran its PCR with 60 Vbeta and 13 Jbeta primers. Using immunoSEQ multiplex PCR, the repertoire was profiled, and TCRdb retains in-frame clones only, with some absent. This repertoire includes roughly 84,000 clones. What was sequenced was PBMCs. The receptors originated from a man aged 45 to 65 in good health and CMV-seronegative.

Comments on this clone: A read error may produce the germline difference seen at one junction end. V gene TRBV7-7 combines with J gene TRBJ2-1; TRBD1 matches at 7 bases. The CDR3 length is 14 residues. CDR1 is SSHAT, CDR2 FNYEAQ, per germline (reference sequence). CDR3 in amino acids: CASSLTGTSNEQFF. In DNA form, the CDR3 reads TGTGCTAGCAGCTTGACAGGGACCTCAAATGAGCAGTTCTTC.

This chain connects TRBV6-1 to TRBJ2-7; 8 bases match TRBD1. The ends lost 3 bases at V and 3 bases at J; junction bases unmatched: 1. The CDR3 has 13 residues. Germline V gives CDR1 MNHNS, CDR2 SASEGT. CDR3 residues: CASSEGQVYEQYF. The CDR3 DNA is TGTGCCAGCAGTGAGGGACAGGTCTACGAGCAGTACTTC.

CDR3 coding DNA: TGTGCCAGCAGAACCACGACAGGGTCTTTTTCCTACAATGAGCAGTTCTTC. This translates into CASRTTTGSFSYNEQFF. The chain links TRBV5-6 to TRBJ2-1; 7 positions match TRBD1. The CDR3 extends over 17 amino acids. After removal of 5 bases from V and 1 base from J, the junction contained 12 bases not matched to a gene. CDR1 is SGHDT and CDR2 is YYEEEE in the germline V gene.

V usage is TRBV11-2 and J usage is TRBJ2-1, with 7 bases lining up with TRBD2. CDR1 is SGHAT and CDR2 is FQNNGV in the germline V gene. CDR3 length equals 17 residues. Germline trimming cut 0 bases from V and 9 bases from J; bases unmatched to any gene: 14. The CDR3 nucleotides are TGTGCCAGCAGCTTAGATCGGGACTGGGGAGCGGGGCCTGAGCAGTTCTTC. Translated: CASSLDRDWGAGPEQFF.